This TCR beta chain comes out of a study of radiotherapy plus CTLA-4 blockade in lung cancer. Study at large: Disease control reached about 28%, with objective responses in roughly 19%.

Patients with chemo-refractory metastatic non-small-cell lung cancer received focal radiation plus CTLA-4 blockade with ipilimumab. A single count supports this clone. The antigen is unknown. Whole-study results and caveats: Clones derived from tumor TCRs expanded in blood after radiotherapy plus ipilimumab.

The ends were cut back, 4 bases at V and 0 bases at J, with 14 bases in the middle. The V gene's germline CDR1 is SGHKS and CDR2 YYEKEE (reference sequence). The CDR3 contains 16 residues. Profiled with immunoSEQ multiplex PCR; TCRdb holds only in-frame clones, not every one. The sample yields 50,000 to 70,000 clones, approximately 80% seen once. The chain uses TRBV5-5 and TRBJ1-5; D remains unclear. This TCR derives from a human donor with non-small cell lung cancer whose response to radiotherapy plus ipilimumab could not be evaluated. Sequenced material: peripheral blood, taken from a patient treated with radiotherapy plus ipilimumab. The CDR3 loop reads CASSLQADYSNQPQHF. The DNA of the CDR3 is TGTGCCAGCAGCCTTCAGGCGGACTATAGCAATCAGCCCCAGCATTTT.